This T cell receptor (beta chain) appears in the sequencing data of a study of blood T cell repertoires in COVID-19. On the study more broadly: COVID-19 samples collected from the United States, Italy and Spain covered acute and convalescent phases. Sources were T cells, B-cell-depleted T cells, or PBMCs; the material itself was cDNA or gDNA.

Some clones are missing from TCRdb's copy, which holds only in-frame ones; the method was immunoSEQ multiplex PCR. The table lists over 85,000 clones, roughly nine tenths of them singletons, with around 16% in the top ten. V was cut by 4 bases and J by 2 bases, with 9 bases left in between. This CDR3 has 13 residues. CDR1 SGHKS and CDR2 YYEKEE come from the germline V gene (reference sequence). Material for sequencing was peripheral blood. V is TRBV5-5 and J is TRBJ1-2; D gene unclear. This TCR was sampled from a male donor with acute or convalescent COVID-19. CDR3 nucleotides: TGTGCCAGCAGCCCCACTCAAAACTATGGCTACACCTTC. Protein product: CASSPTQNYGYTF.